These 20 T cell receptor beta chains were all obtained from the same sample, sequenced in a study of blood T cell repertoires in COVID-19. Assay: immunoSEQ multiplex PCR; the TCRdb copy retains only in-frame clones and omits some. The sample holds 650,000 to 800,000 clones, 90% seen once. Specimen: peripheral blood. Source of these receptors: a woman under 30 with acute or convalescent COVID-19.

The rearrangement links TRBV5-1 to TRBJ2-7; no firm D call. CDR3 length: 13 residues. The germline V gene encodes CDR1 SGHRS and CDR2 YFSETQ. V was pared by 4 bases and J by 7 bases, with 15 bases between. CDR3 bases: TGCGCCAGCAGCCCCCCGACTGTTTGGGAGCAGTACTTC. It translates to CASSPPTVWEQYF.

The chain links TRBV5-1 to TRBJ2-7; perhaps TRBD1 as D (7 bases). Germline loops: CDR1 SGHRS, CDR2 YFSETQ. V lost 4 bases to trimming and J lost 4 bases, with 18 bases between them. This CDR3 spans 15 amino acids. CDR3 in amino acids: CASSQLTGTWYEQYF. CDR3 nucleotides: TGCGCCAGCAGCCAACTGACAGGGACTTGGTACGAGCAGTACTTC.

V is TRBV27 and J is TRBJ2-1; a possible D gene is TRBD2 (5 bases). The germline CDR1 and CDR2 sequences are MNHEY and SMNVEV (reference sequence). CDR3 length: 14 residues. V was clipped by 6 bases and J by 8 bases, with 17 bases between them. The CDR3 nucleotides read TGTGCCAGCAGCACCCTGGAGTTCGGGGATGAGCAGTTCTTC. It yields the protein CASSTLEFGDEQFF.

This chain connects TRBV9 to TRBJ2-5, with TRBD1 matching 10 bases. The J segment lost 2 bases and the V segment lost 0 bases, leaving 4 bases of the junction unmatched. The CDR3 loop spans 16 amino acids. Germline values: CDR1 SGDLS, CDR2 YYNGEE. This CDR3 is CASSVARDRGQETQYF. The CDR3 bases are TGTGCCAGCAGCGTAGCGAGGGACAGGGGACAAGAGACCCAGTACTTC.

The J gene is TRBJ2-1, the V gene TRBV27, with D maybe TRBD1 (5 bases). The V and J ends lost 5 bases and 5 bases respectively, with 10 bases between them. Germline CDR1 and CDR2: MNHEY and SMNVEV (reference sequence). The CDR3 has 13 amino acids. The CDR3 DNA is TGTGCCAGCAGTGGCCAGGGAAACAATGAGCAGTTCTTC. Translating gives CASSGQGNNEQFF.

This chain uses TRBV30 with TRBJ1-2; D call uncertain. CDR3 size: 12 residues. The germline gives CDR1 GTSNPN, CDR2 SVGIG (reference sequence). The V end lost 4 bases, the J end lost 4 bases, and 10 bases lay between the germline ends. The CDR3 DNA reads as TGTGCCTGGACCGGCGGTCTCTATGGCTACACCTTC. It yields the protein CAWTGGLYGYTF.

The J gene is TRBJ1-1, the V gene TRBV19; TRBD1 is a possible D gene (5 bases). V was clipped by 2 bases and J by 8 bases, with 12 bases between them. The CDR3 contains 13 residues. The germline V gene has CDR1 LNHDA and CDR2 SQIVND (reference sequence). The CDR3 nucleotides read TGTGCCAGTAGTATACTAGACAGACAAGAAGCTTTCTTT. It specifies CASSILDRQEAFF.

The V and J genes are TRBV28 and TRBJ1-2; the D gene is possibly TRBD1 (6 bases). Germline V gene data show CDR1 as MDHEN and CDR2 as SYDVKM. CDR3 length: 16 amino acids. Trimming stripped 1 base from V and 5 bases from J, with 17 bases between. CDR3 DNA: TGTGCCAGCAGTTTATATGGGACAACACGGGTATATGGCTACACCTTC. Its translation is CASSLYGTTRVYGYTF.

The J gene is TRBJ1-5, the V gene TRBV21-1; TRBD1, the table's D call, was not compared with the DNA. TRBV21-1 has pseudogene status. This CDR3 is built from 15 residues. The CDR3 spells CASSKGARVGQPQHF. The CDR3 DNA reads TGTGCCAGCAGCAAAGGGGCCAGGGTGGGGCAGCCCCAGCATTTT.

Of note for this clone: This sample also contains other DNA sequences that code for the same CDR3. V is TRBV7-3 and J is TRBJ1-2, with 9 bases identical to TRBD1. The CDR3 spans 13 residues. The germline CDR1 and CDR2 sequences are SGHTA and FQGTGA. Trimming at V came to 5 bases and at J to 5 bases, leaving 3 bases not matched to a gene. The CDR3 is CASSLGQGYGYTF. The CDR3 nucleotides are TGTGCCAGCAGCCTGGGACAGGGTTATGGCTACACCTTC. Full variable domain (outside the CDR3, taken from reference TRBV7-3 and TRBJ1-2): GAGVSQTPSNKVTEKGKYVELRCDPISGHTALYWYRQSLGQGPEFLIYFQGTGAADDSGLPNDRFFAVRPEGSVSTLKIQRTERGDSAVYLCASSLGQGYGYTFGSGTRLTVV.

V gene TRBV25-1 combines with J gene TRBJ1-1, with 8 nucleotides matching TRBD1. The J segment lost 4 bases and the V segment lost 4 bases, leaving 2 bases of the junction unmatched. Germline values: CDR1 MGHDK, CDR2 SYGVNS. This CDR3 region has 13 residues. CDR3 DNA: TGTGCCAGCAGTGTTACAGGGGGCACTGAAGCTTTCTTT. This encodes CASSVTGGTEAFF.

This chain links TRBV20-1 with TRBJ2-7, with D possibly matching TRBD1 (7 bases). V was trimmed by 3 bases and J by 5 bases, leaving 20 bases between them. In germline, CDR1 is DFQATT, CDR2 SNEGSKA (reference sequence). The CDR3 extends over 15 amino acids. The CDR3 sequence is CSASWRGQGPNEQYF. The DNA of the CDR3 is TGCAGTGCTAGTTGGAGGGGGCAGGGGCCCAACGAGCAGTACTTC.

This chain links TRBV7-2 with TRBJ1-5; 10 bases match TRBD1. Trimming removed 1 base from V and 4 bases from J; junction bases left unmatched: 4. Germline assignment: CDR1 SGHTA and CDR2 FQGNSA. The CDR3 is made up of 16 amino acids. The CDR3 region is CASSLGDRGRNQPQHF. The CDR3 coding sequence is TGTGCCAGCAGCTTAGGAGACAGGGGGCGAAATCAGCCCCAGCATTTT. The full variable domain, in which reference TRBV7-2 and TRBJ1-5 provide the parts outside the CDR3, is GAGVSQSPSNKVTEKGKDVELRCDPISGHTALYWYRQSLGQGLEFLIYFQGNSAPDKSGLPSDRFSAERTGGSVSTLTIQRTQQEDSAVYLCASSLGDRGRNQPQHFGDGTRLSIL.

For the CDR3, the DNA is TGCGCCAGCAGCCAGACAGGGGGACATGGCTACACCTTC. This translates into CASSQTGGHGYTF. This chain joins TRBV5-1 and TRBJ1-2; TRBD1 aligns across 9 bases. CDR1 and CDR2 from the germline V gene are SGHRS and YFSETQ. V lost 4 bases, J lost 6 bases, and 4 bases stayed unmatched. This CDR3 comprises 13 residues.

The chain links TRBV3-1 (or the pseudogene TRBV3-2) to TRBJ2-7, with a possible D match to TRBD2 (6 bases). Deletions cut 1 base from V and 1 base from J, with 20 bases between. This CDR3 has 18 amino acids. The V gene's germline CDR1 is LGHDT and CDR2 YNNKEL (reference sequence). Here the CDR3 reads CASSQGLWRDTPSYEQYF. The CDR3 bases are TGTGCCAGCAGCCAAGGGTTGTGGAGGGATACACCTTCCTACGAGCAGTACTTC.

The chain links TRBV5-1 to TRBJ1-2; no firm D call. The CDR3 contains 13 residues. Germline assignment: CDR1 SGHRS and CDR2 YFSETQ. The V and J ends lost 8 bases and 1 base respectively, with 12 bases between them. The CDR3 DNA reads as TGCGCCAGTTCTCGGGGAGGTAACTATGGCTACACCTTC. Translating gives CASSRGGNYGYTF.

The CDR3 DNA follows: TGTGCCAGCAGAGAGAGGAGGGGAGAGACCCAGTACTTC. Its protein is CASRERRGETQYF. This chain uses TRBV21-1 with TRBJ2-5; TRBD2 was called by the table and not checked on the DNA. TRBV21-1 is marked as a pseudogene. The CDR3 is 13 amino acids.

The rearrangement links TRBV7-8 to TRBJ1-5, with 8 bases lining up with TRBD1. The CDR3 length is 16 residues. Germline V gives CDR1 SGHVS, CDR2 FQNEAQ. Losses at the gene ends were 4 bases for V and 0 bases for J; bases not matched to a gene: 5. The CDR3 reads CASSSDRVHSNQPQHF. In DNA form, the CDR3 reads TGTGCCAGCAGCTCGGACAGGGTTCATAGCAATCAGCCCCAGCATTTT. Full variable domain (missing parts from reference TRBV7-8 and TRBJ1-5): GAGVSQSPRYKVAKRGQDVALRCDPISGHVSLFWYQQALGQGPEFLTYFQNEAQLDKSGLPSDRFFAERPEGSVSTLKIQRTQQEDSAVYLCASSSDRVHSNQPQHFGDGTRLSIL.

This rearrangement joins TRBV24-1 to TRBJ2-2; TRBD1 might be the D (5 bases). Germline loops: CDR1 KGHDR, CDR2 SFDVKD. V lost 4 bases and J 2 bases, leaving 13 bases between the germline ends. CDR3 length: 16 amino acids. DNA for the CDR3: TGTGCCACCAGTGACCGCCAGACAGCCAACACCGGGGAGCTGTTTTTT. Translation gives CATSDRQTANTGELFF.

This clone was seen only once. The V call is TRBV19, the J call TRBJ1-6; 7 nucleotides line up with TRBD1. V trimming: 9 bases; J trimming: 9 bases; junction bases outside the gene matches: 5. There are 12 residues in the CDR3. Germline V lookup: CDR1 LNHDA, CDR2 SQIVND (reference sequence). CDR3 sequence: CASHNRGSPLHF. CDR3 DNA: TGTGCCAGCCACAACAGGGGTTCACCCCTCCACTTT.